The entry below describes one TCR beta chain. J lost 4 bases, V lost 4 bases, and 5 bases had no gene match. Germline assignment: CDR1 SGHRS and CDR2 YFSETQ. The CDR3 has 14 residues. The data were produced by immunoSEQ multiplex PCR, yet TCRdb's version contains in-frame clones alone and is incomplete. The repertoire holds around 100,000 clones, roughly 80% seen once, with approximately 22% in the top ten. The data derive from a study of blood T cell repertoires in COVID-19. Study-level information: The samples span acute and convalescent COVID-19 from the United States, Italy and Spain.

The genes are TRBV5-1 and TRBJ2-1, with TRBD2 matching over 7 bases. The source is a human donor in a cohort sampled during active COVID-19. Sequences were obtained from peripheral blood. The CDR3: CASSVDSGYNEQFF. CDR3 sequence (DNA): TGCGCCAGCAGCGTTGATAGCGGGTACAATGAGCAGTTCTTC.